Each of the 7 T cell receptor beta chains below was sequenced from the same sample in a study of blood T cell repertoires in COVID-19. Assay: immunoSEQ multiplex PCR; the TCRdb copy retains only in-frame clones and omits some. This table has some 400,000 clones, around 87% appearing once. Material for sequencing was PBMCs or T cells enriched from blood (not recorded which). These receptors were taken from a man between 25 and 39 years old who had recovered from COVID-19.

This rearrangement joins TRBV9 to TRBJ1-1; the D is unclear. Looked up from germline, CDR1 is SGDLS and CDR2 is YYNGEE. The CDR3 is made up of 13 amino acids. The V gene lost 4 bases and the J gene lost 5 bases, with 12 bases spanning the gap. The CDR3 DNA sequence: TGTGCCAGCAGCCCCCGCGCGCGAACTGAAGCTTTCTTT. Residues: CASSPRARTEAFF.

The chain combines TRBV13 with TRBJ2-3, with D possibly being TRBD1 (6 bases). V was shortened by 4 bases and J by 3 bases, with 11 bases between the two germline ends. This CDR3 is 14 amino acids long. Germline V gives CDR1 PRHDT, CDR2 FYEKMQ (reference sequence). CDR3: CASSWGQGTDTQYF. The CDR3 DNA sequence: TGTGCCAGCAGCTGGGGGCAGGGAACAGATACGCAGTATTTT.

The chain links TRBV5-1 to TRBJ1-2, with D unresolved. The ends were cut back, 4 bases at V and 4 bases at J, with 11 bases in the middle. CDR1 is SGHRS and CDR2 is YFSETQ in the germline V gene. The CDR3 runs to 13 residues. The DNA for the CDR3 is TGCGCCAGCAGCCTGGGGAGCTCCTATGGCTACACCTTC. Translating gives CASSLGSSYGYTF.

The chain couples TRBV6-5 to TRBJ1-2; TRBD1 matches 7 bases. CDR3 length: 12 residues. The J segment lost 8 bases and the V segment lost 5 bases, leaving 5 bases of the junction unmatched. Germline V lookup: CDR1 MNHEY, CDR2 SVGAGI. CDR3 sequence: CASSRQGYGYTF. The CDR3, as DNA: TGTGCCAGCAGTCGACAGGGTTACGGCTACACCTTC.

This chain connects TRBV5-1 to TRBJ1-2, with 7 positions matching TRBD1. The V segment lost 3 bases and the J segment 2 bases; nucleotides outside the gene matches: 10. This CDR3 is 16 amino acids long. Looked up from germline, CDR1 is SGHRS and CDR2 is YFSETQ. The DNA for the CDR3 is TGCGCCAGCAGCTCCATGACCCTGGGACAGAACTATGGCTACACCTTC. As protein: CASSSMTLGQNYGYTF. Full variable domain (rest looked up from reference TRBV5-1 and TRBJ1-2): KAGVTQTPRYLIKTRGQQVTLSCSPISGHRSVSWYQQTPGQGLQFLFEYFSETQRNKGNFPGRFSGRQFSNSRSEMNVSTLELGDSALYLCASSSMTLGQNYGYTFGSGTRLTVV.

The genes are TRBV12-5 and TRBJ1-1; the D is unclear. Germline assignment: CDR1 LGHNT and CDR2 FRNRAP. The V end was cut by 3 bases, the J end by 8 bases, with 7 bases between. This CDR3 has 11 amino acids. The CDR3 here is CASGLGGEAFF. The CDR3 nucleotides read TGTGCTAGTGGTTTAGGCGGAGAAGCTTTCTTT.

This chain uses TRBV6-5 with TRBJ1-3, with D tentatively TRBD1 (5 bases). The germline CDR1 and CDR2 sequences are MNHEY and SVGAGI. The CDR3 extends over 16 amino acids. Trimming took 0 bases from V and 0 from J, leaving 9 bases between them. Here the CDR3 reads CASSYSTRVSGNTIYF. The CDR3 DNA sequence: TGTGCCAGCAGTTACTCGACCAGGGTCTCTGGAAACACCATATATTTT.